The T cell receptor (beta chain) under discussion was sequenced for a study of OX40 agonist ivuxolimab in advanced cancers. Study-level background: The treatment was a fully human IgG2 OX40 agonist, ivuxolimab.

TCRdb's copy holds only in-frame clones and misses some; the assay was immunoSEQ multiplex PCR. The sample contains about 54,000 clones, around nine tenths of which appear only once. This clone was recorded once. The trim removed 2 bases at V and 3 bases at J, leaving 8 bases unmatched. Germline V gene lookup returns CDR1 SGHNT and CDR2 YYREEE (reference sequence). The CDR3 extends over 16 amino acids. The rearrangement joins TRBV5-4 to TRBJ2-1; TRBD2 aligns across 7 bases. The specimen was CD4+ or CD8+ T cells sorted from blood, collected in a trial of the OX40 agonist ivuxolimab. The TCR sequence derives from an adult with an advanced solid tumor such as melanoma, head and neck, liver or kidney cancer. The CDR3 nucleotides are TGTGCCAGCAGCTTCTTAGCGGGTTCAGGCTACAATGAGCAGTTCTTC. Its protein is CASSFLAGSGYNEQFF.